Included here is one T cell receptor beta chain sequence, with context. This sample stems from a study of blood T cell repertoires in COVID-19. Sequencing used immunoSEQ multiplex PCR; TCRdb keeps in-frame clones, though not all of them. The data hold around 86,000 clones, with approximately 86% observed a single time. Germline-derived CDR1 and CDR2 are SGHVS and FQNEAQ. Deletions cut 1 base from V and 6 bases from J, with 12 bases between. The CDR3 runs to 14 residues. Sequencing used peripheral blood. The clonotype comes from a woman aged 80 or over with acute or convalescent COVID-19. J is TRBJ1-1 and V is TRBV7-8; D is ambiguous. This CDR3 reads CASSLGLTRAEAFF. CDR3 nucleotide sequence: TGTGCCAGCAGCTTAGGGTTGACTCGAGCTGAAGCTTTCTTT.